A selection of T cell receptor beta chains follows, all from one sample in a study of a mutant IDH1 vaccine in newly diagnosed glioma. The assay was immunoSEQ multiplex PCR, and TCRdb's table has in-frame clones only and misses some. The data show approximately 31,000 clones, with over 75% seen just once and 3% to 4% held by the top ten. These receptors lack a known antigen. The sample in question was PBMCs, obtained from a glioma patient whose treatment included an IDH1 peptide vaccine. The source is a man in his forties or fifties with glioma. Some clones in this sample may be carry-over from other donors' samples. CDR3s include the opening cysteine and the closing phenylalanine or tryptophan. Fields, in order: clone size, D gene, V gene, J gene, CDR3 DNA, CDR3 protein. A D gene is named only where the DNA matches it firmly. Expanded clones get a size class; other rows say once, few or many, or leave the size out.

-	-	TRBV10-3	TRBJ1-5	TGTGCCACCTGGGGTATAGGTCAGCCCCAGCATTTT	CATWGIGQPQHF
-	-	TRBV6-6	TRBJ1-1	TGTGCCAGCAGTTACGGACTGTCGAACACTGAAGCTTTCTTT	CASSYGLSNTEAFF
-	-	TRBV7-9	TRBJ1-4	TGTGCCAGCAGCCCGCCCGGGGCTAATGAAAAACTGTTTTTT	CASSPPGANEKLFF
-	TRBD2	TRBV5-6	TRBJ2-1	TGTGCCAGCTCCCGGCTAGGGCTAGCGGGGGCGGATGAGCAGTTCTTC	CASSRLGLAGADEQFF
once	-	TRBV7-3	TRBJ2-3	TGTGCCAGCAGCTTGGGGGGCCTCACAGATACGCAGTATTTT	CASSLGGLTDTQYF
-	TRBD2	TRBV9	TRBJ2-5	TGTGCCAGCAGCGCCGGACTAGCGGGAGACGAGACCCAGTACTTC	CASSAGLAGDETQYF
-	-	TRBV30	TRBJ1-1	TGTGCCTGGAGGTCAACAGGCCCCAGCACTGAAGCTTTCTTT	CAWRSTGPSTEAFF
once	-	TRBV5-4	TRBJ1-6	TGTGCCAGCAGCTTGCGGGTTGCAAATTCACCCCTCCACTTT	CASSLRVANSPLHF
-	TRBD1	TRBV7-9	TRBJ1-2	TGTGCCAGCAGCTCGGACAGGGGCCTCAACTATGGCTACACCTTC	CASSSDRGLNYGYTF
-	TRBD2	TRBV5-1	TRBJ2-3	TGCGCCAGCAGCGAAGCTAGCGGGGGGCTCACAGATACGCAGTATTTT	CASSEASGGLTDTQYF
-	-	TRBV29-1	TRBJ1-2	TGCAGCGTTGAAACGGCCCGCGATGGCTACACCTTC	CSVETARDGYTF
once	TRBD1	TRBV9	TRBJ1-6	TGTGCCAGCAGCGCACGGGACAGAACTAATTCACCCCTCCACTTT	CASSARDRTNSPLHF
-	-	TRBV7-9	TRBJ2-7	TGTGCCAGCAGACTCGGCGGCAGCTACGAGCAGTACTTC	CASRLGGSYEQYF
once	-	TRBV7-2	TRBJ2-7	TGTGCCAGCAGCTTAGCGAGGGAGTCCGAGCAGTACTTC	CASSLARESEQYF
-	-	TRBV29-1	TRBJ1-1	TGCAGCGTTGAGGGGCAGGGGACTGAAGCTTTCTTT	CSVEGQGTEAFF
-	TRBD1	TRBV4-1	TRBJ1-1	TGCGCCAGCAGCCAAGAATCAATTTGGGACAGGGGGCAAAACACTGAAGCTTTCTTT	CASSQESIWDRGQNTEAFF
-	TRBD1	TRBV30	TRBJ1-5	TGTGCCTGGAGTTCCACAGGGGATCAGCCCCAGCATTTT	CAWSSTGDQPQHF
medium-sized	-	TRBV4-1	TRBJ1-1	TGCGCCAGCAGCCAATCAGGGGTAGCTTTCTTT	CASSQSGVAFF
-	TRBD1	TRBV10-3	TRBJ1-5	TGTGCCACTCATCCGGGACAGCCTTATCAGCCCCAGCATTTT	CATHPGQPYQPQHF
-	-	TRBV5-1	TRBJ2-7	TGCGCCAGCAGCCCGAACTTACAGGGTTTAACGTACTTC	CASSPNLQGLTYF
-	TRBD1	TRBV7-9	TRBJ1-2	TGTGCCAGCGGACAGGGGACAGGGGGTCGCGGCTACACCTTC	CASGQGTGGRGYTF
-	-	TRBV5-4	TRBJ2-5	TGTGCCAGCAGCTTGGCGGCCAGACAAGAGACCCAGTACTTC	CASSLAARQETQYF
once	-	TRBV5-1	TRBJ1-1	TGCGCCAGCAGCTTCCGAGGGGGTCTGAACACTGAAGCTTTCTTT	CASSFRGGLNTEAFF
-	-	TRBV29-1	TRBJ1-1	TGCAGCGTAGGCCAATCCGAAGCTTTCTTT	CSVGQSEAFF
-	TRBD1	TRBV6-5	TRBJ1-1	TGTGCCAGTGCTGCTGACAGGGGGGCATGGGCTTTCTTT	CASAADRGAWAFF
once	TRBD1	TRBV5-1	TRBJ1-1	TGCGCCAGCAGCTTGTTACAGGGGGATGGTGAAGCTTTCTTT	CASSLLQGDGEAFF
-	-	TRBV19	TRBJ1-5	TGTGCCAGTAGTAGGGGGGGCGCGGAACAGCCCCAGCATTTT	CASSRGGAEQPQHF
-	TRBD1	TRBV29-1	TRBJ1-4	TGCAGCGTTGAGGACGGACAGGGGGCCGAAGAAAAACTGTTTTTT	CSVEDGQGAEEKLFF
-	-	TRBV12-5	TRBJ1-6	TGTGCTAGTGGTTCGGGAGGGAGCTCCTATAATTCACCCCTCCACTTT	CASGSGGSSYNSPLHF
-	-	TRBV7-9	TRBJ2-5	TGTGCCAGCAGCCCCAAGGGCCCAGAGACCCAGTACTTC	CASSPKGPETQYF
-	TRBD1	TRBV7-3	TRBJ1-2	TGTGCCAGCAGCCCGACAGGGGGACCTAACTATGGCTACACCTTC	CASSPTGGPNYGYTF
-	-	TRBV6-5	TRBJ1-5	TGTGCCTCCCGGGGGGCTGGCAATCAGCCCCAGCATTTT	CASRGAGNQPQHF
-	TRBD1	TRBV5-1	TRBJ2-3	TGCGCCAGCAGCTCAGGACAGGGGGCCGCAGATACGCAGTATTTT	CASSSGQGAADTQYF
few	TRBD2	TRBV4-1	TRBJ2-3	TGCGCCAGCAGCTTAGGGACTAGCGGGGAACTGAGCACAGATACGCAGTATTTT	CASSLGTSGELSTDTQYF
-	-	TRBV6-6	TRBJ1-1	TGTGCCAGCAGTTACGGGATCGGGACCACTGAAGCTTTCTTT	CASSYGIGTTEAFF
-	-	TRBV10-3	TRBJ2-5	TGTGCCACCAAGGTGGGGGTCCAAGAGACCCAGTACTTC	CATKVGVQETQYF
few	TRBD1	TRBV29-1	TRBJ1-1	TGCAGCAATAGGGGCAGGGGGGGCACTGAAGCTTTCTTT	CSNRGRGGTEAFF
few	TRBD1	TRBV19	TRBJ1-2	TGTGCCAGTAGTATCGGACAGGGAGATGGCTACACCTTC	CASSIGQGDGYTF
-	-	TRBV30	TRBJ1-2	TGTGCCTGGAGTCGGGCGGACGGTCTGAACTATGGCTACACCTTC	CAWSRADGLNYGYTF
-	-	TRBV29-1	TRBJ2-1	TGCAGCGCCTCCGGGGTATCCAACAATGAGCAGTTCTTC	CSASGVSNNEQFF
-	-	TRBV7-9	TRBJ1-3	TGTGCCAGCAGCTTTATAGCATTAAAAGCCTCTGGAAACACCATATATTTT	CASSFIALKASGNTIYF
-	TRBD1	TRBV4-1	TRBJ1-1	TGCGCCAGCAGCCATAGGGACAGGGGTCGCGAAGCTTTCTTT	CASSHRDRGREAFF
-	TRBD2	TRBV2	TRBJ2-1	TGTGCCAGCGGGGAGCTTCTAGCGGGGGCCCGTAGCAATGAGCAGTTCTTC	CASGELLAGARSNEQFF
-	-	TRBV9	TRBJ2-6	TGTGCCAGCAGCGTGGGGACTGGGGCCAACGTCCTGACTTTC	CASSVGTGANVLTF
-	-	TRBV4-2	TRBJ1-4	TGTGCCAGCAGCCAGGGGCCGTGGGGTACGACTAATGAAAAACTGTTTTTT	CASSQGPWGTTNEKLFF
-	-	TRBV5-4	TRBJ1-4	TGTGCCAGCAGCTACCAGGGGACAACTAATGAAAAACTGTTTTTT	CASSYQGTTNEKLFF
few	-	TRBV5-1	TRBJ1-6	TGCGCCAGCAGAGGAACAGGAAGGAATTCACCCCTCCACTTT	CASRGTGRNSPLHF
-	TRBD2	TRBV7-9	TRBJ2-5	TGTGCCAGCAGCTTAGCACACGGTGGACTAGCGGGGGGGGGAGAGACCCAGTACTTC	CASSLAHGGLAGGGETQYF
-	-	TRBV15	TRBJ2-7	TGTGCCACCAGCAGAGATCTAGTGAGGAGCTCCTACGAGCAGTACTTC	CATSRDLVRSSYEQYF
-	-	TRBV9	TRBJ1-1	TGTGCCAGCAGCGTACAGGGCCTGCACACTGAAGCTTTCTTT	CASSVQGLHTEAFF
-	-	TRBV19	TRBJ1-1	TGTGCCAGTAGTATACTCCCTTTGGCAGGGTTGGGACCTGAAGCAGCTTTCTTT	CASSILPLAGLGPEAAFF
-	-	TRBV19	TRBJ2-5	TGTGCCAGTAGTAAGGGGGACGGTCCACAAGAGACCCAGTACTTC	CASSKGDGPQETQYF
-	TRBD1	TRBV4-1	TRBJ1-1	TGCGCCAGCAGCCAGGGCCAGGGGGGTTTCGGCACTGAAGCTTTCTTT	CASSQGQGGFGTEAFF
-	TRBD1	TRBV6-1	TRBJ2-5	TGTGCCAGTCTCATTTGGACAGGGGAAGAGACCCAGTACTTC	CASLIWTGEETQYF
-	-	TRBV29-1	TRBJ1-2	TGCAGCGTGGACGCAGTCCGGGGTGGCTACACCTTC	CSVDAVRGGYTF
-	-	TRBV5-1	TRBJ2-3	TGCGCCAGCAGCAAAGATGAGGGGGGGAGGGCTACGCAGTATTTT	CASSKDEGGRATQYF
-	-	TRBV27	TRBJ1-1	TGTGCCAGCAGTTTAGGGGAGTGGGTCACTGAAGCTTTCTTT	CASSLGEWVTEAFF
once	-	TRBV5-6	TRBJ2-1	TGTGCCAGCAGCTTGACGAGGTCGAACCTGAATGAGCAGTTCTTC	CASSLTRSNLNEQFF
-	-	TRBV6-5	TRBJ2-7	TGTGCCAGCAGTCCGGACTACTACGAGCAGTACTTC	CASSPDYYEQYF
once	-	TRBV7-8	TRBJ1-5	TGTGCCAGCAGCCCCGGGACTCCCCGGAGCAATCAGCCCCAGCATTTT	CASSPGTPRSNQPQHF